The sequence of this T cell receptor beta chain was determined in a study of blood T cell repertoires in COVID-19. Study summary: The United States, Italy and Spain provided the acute and convalescent COVID-19 samples.

This clone has just one count. The CDR3 runs to 14 residues. Germline V gene lookup returns CDR1 MNHEY and CDR2 SVGAGI. V lost 2 bases, J lost 4 bases, and 12 bases lay in between. In the original analysis: Reference gene primer amplification in the assay estimated nucleated cell counts. The repertoire was sequenced with immunoSEQ multiplex PCR; TCRdb's copy has only in-frame clones and lacks some. V, J and clone size are those of that table, while D and trimming were read from the DNA. The repertoire holds 250,000 to 350,000 clones, with 88% as singletons. The rearrangement joins TRBV6-5 to TRBJ2-7, with D possibly matching TRBD1 (5 bases). Sequenced: peripheral blood. This clonotype was sampled from a woman aged 25-40 years who had recovered from COVID-19. The chain's CDR3 is CASSYDQGSYEQYF. CDR3 DNA sequence: TGTGCCAGCAGTTACGACCAGGGAAGTTACGAGCAGTACTTC.